This paragraph covers one T cell receptor beta chain sequence. This CDR3 contains 16 residues. Looked up from germline, CDR1 is LNHNV and CDR2 is YYDKDF (reference sequence). Trimming pared 3 bases from V and 0 bases from J, leaving 13 bases between. Clones were read by immunoSEQ multiplex PCR, and TCRdb kept only the in-frame ones, dropping some. The sample shows roughly 260,000 clones, about 90% of them seen only once. This record comes from a study of blood T cell repertoires in COVID-19. The J gene is TRBJ2-3, the V gene TRBV15; possibly TRBD2 for D (5 bases). The sample consisted of peripheral blood. The TCR was taken from a woman between 45 and 60 years old with acute or convalescent COVID-19. The DNA for the CDR3 is TGTGCCACCAGCAGTTACAGAAGCGGAAGCACAGATACGCAGTATTTT. This gives the protein CATSSYRSGSTDTQYF.